This TCR beta chain was obtained from a study of T cell responses to AZD1222 COVID-19 vaccine (dated by TCRdb to about 2021). Study-wide context: TCR sequencing covered over 230 trial participants: roughly 200 given two doses of AZD1222 and 26 given two doses of MenACWY control vaccine. Trial participants were enrolled by age into 18-55, 56-69 and 70-plus year subgroups, with approximately 160, 26 and 62 TCR-sequenced participants respectively. Results the study describes overall, beyond this receptor: After two AZD1222 doses, spike-specific TCR breadth and depth were significantly higher than at day 0 and than in MenACWY recipients. Nearly half of unique spike-specific TCRs reportedly recognized epitopes outside regions mutated in the B.1.351 and B.1.1.7 variants. Because no day 14 peak-response samples were available, the repertoires could be characterized only after the peak T cell response. The 56-69-year group was small, and its depth increase did not reach significance, likely because of low power. Conclusions about previously exposed vaccinees are limited, since just five to seven AZD1222 recipients were seropositive for SARS-CoV-2 at baseline. Participants were mostly white British, with more females than males. The authors suggested clonal diversity may have been underestimated. The vaccine-associated CD4 TCRs covered the entire spike protein, and the dominant responses fell in regions 160-218 and 743-854.

Reading the label with the study, this specimen's time point is: about 28 days (+/-7) after the second vaccine dose. AZD1222 recipients whose second dose came at about 4 weeks and those whose second dose came at about 12 weeks were combined into one group, since spike-specific TCR depth and breadth did not differ between the two schedules. Vaccinee samples came from UK trials COV001 and COV002, including a single-blind randomized controlled phase 2/3 trial of AZD1222 (ChAdOx1 nCoV-19) in healthy adults. Trial participant PBMC samples were collected at day 0 and day 28 after the second dose for TCRbeta chain sequencing. On this clone: Its antigen is currently not known. Per-base quality was not reported, and no clone a single base away is much larger than it.

The CDR3 regions of human TCRbeta chains were analyzed by immunosequencing. Turning to the authors' computational methods: TCRs in the repertoires were compared against a reference library of SARS-CoV-2-specific TCRs that had been generated with the MIRA antigen-specificity platform. Breadth was defined as the fraction of unique TCRs that were SARS-CoV-2-associated. Depth was defined as the fraction of total T cells that were SARS-CoV-2-associated. Using the MIRA data, every spike-specific TCR was mapped to the spike region that the TCR reacted to and assigned to either a CD4 or a CD8 class. Log10-transformed breadth and depth values were compared by one-way ANOVA with Sidak's multiple comparisons tests. In TCRdb, the immuneACCESS table is reduced to in-frame sequences with V and J assigned. These tables do not hold every clone; where another copy was compared, an unresolved V gene accounts for under half, and the others remain unexplained. The V and J calls and clone size are taken from that table; D and trimming were inferred from the DNA. In all, the sample holds 150,000 to 200,000 clones, and around 85% of those were seen once. Over 1% of the sample belongs to the ten largest clones.

V trim: 7 bases; J trim: 3 bases; unmatched bases: 9. Including cysteine and phenylalanine, the CDR3 has 14 amino acids. Only the CDR3 DNA stays, 42 bases, in frame from base 1. From a lookup of the germline V gene, CDR1 and CDR2 are LGHNT and FRNRAP. Sample: peripheral blood, taken 28 days after the second AZD1222 dose. Recombination connected TRBV12-5 to TRBJ2-7; TRBD1 lines up with 7 middle nucleotides. This sequence originates from an adult who received the AZD1222 COVID-19 vaccine. The CDR3 region: CASDTGVTGYEQYF. The sequenced DNA: TGTGCTAGTGACACAGGGGTGACGGGCTACGAGCAGTACTTC.